This TCR beta chain was captured by sequencing in a study of Tregs in tolerant kidney transplant recipients. Study observations and caveats: This study did not directly address biological reproducibility. Activated donor B cell expansion appeared to reveal the most relevant donor-specific TCRbeta repertoire.

Regarding this clone: Its antigen remains unidentified.

CDR1 and CDR2 (germline): SGHTA, FQGTGA. J lost 2 bases, V lost 4 bases, and 5 bases had no gene match. The length of the CDR3 is 15 residues. Some clones are missing from TCRdb's copy, which holds only in-frame ones; the method was immunoSEQ multiplex PCR. The data contain some 66,000 clones, around 90% of them singletons. The chain has TRBV7-3 and TRBJ2-3; TRBD2 agrees at 8 bases. The source material was CD8+ T cells from blood, sampled before the transplant. This TCR was recovered from a human donor who received a combined kidney and bone marrow transplant. This chain's CDR3 is CASSSSGSSTDTQYF. DNA of the CDR3: TGTGCCAGCAGCTCAAGCGGGAGTTCCACAGATACGCAGTATTTT.